The subject of this entry is one T cell receptor beta chain. Germline CDR1 is LNHNV and CDR2 is YYDKDF (reference sequence). The CDR3 length is 13 residues. Trimming took 5 bases from V and 7 from J; bases not matched to a gene: 8. This table comes from immunoSEQ multiplex PCR, and its TCRdb copy is limited to in-frame clones, with some not included. This table holds some 85,000 clones, about three quarters found once. This entry is derived from a study of blood T cell repertoires in COVID-19. The chain employs TRBV15 and TRBJ2-7, with 7 nucleotides matching TRBD1. Sample: peripheral blood. This TCR was recovered from a human donor in a cohort sampled during active COVID-19. CDR3 nucleotide sequence: TGTGCCACCAGCCCTGGGACAGTTCATGAGCAGTACTTC. Its translation is CATSPGTVHEQYF.